This T cell receptor beta chain stems from a study of blood T cell repertoires in COVID-19. Study in general: Nucleic acid was either cDNA or gDNA, and it came from T cells, B-cell-depleted T cells, or PBMCs.

Between the trimmed V and J ends, which lost 0 bases and 0 bases, there was a span of 10 bases. CDR3 length: 16 residues. CDR1 is SGDLS, CDR2 YYNGEE, per germline. Measured with immunoSEQ multiplex PCR; TCRdb has only the in-frame clones, and not every one. The sample has approximately 92,000 clones, 81% seen once. The receptor comes from a man aged 60-69 years with acute or convalescent COVID-19. The chain couples TRBV9 to TRBJ1-3, with D possibly matching TRBD1 (6 bases). Sequencing input: peripheral blood. As DNA, the CDR3 is TGTGCCAGCAGCGTAGGACAGGAGATCTCTGGAAACACCATATATTTT. It specifies CASSVGQEISGNTIYF.